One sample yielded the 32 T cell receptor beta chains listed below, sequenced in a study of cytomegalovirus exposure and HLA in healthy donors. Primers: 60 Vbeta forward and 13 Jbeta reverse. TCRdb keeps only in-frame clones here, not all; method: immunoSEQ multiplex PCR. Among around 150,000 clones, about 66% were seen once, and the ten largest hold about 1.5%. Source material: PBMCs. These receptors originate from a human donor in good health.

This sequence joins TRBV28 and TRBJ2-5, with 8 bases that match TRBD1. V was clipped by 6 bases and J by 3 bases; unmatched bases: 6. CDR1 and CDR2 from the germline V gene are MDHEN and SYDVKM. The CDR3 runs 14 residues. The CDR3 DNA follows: TGTGCCAGCAGCCGGACAGGGTACAAAGAGACCCAGTACTTC. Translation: CASSRTGYKETQYF.

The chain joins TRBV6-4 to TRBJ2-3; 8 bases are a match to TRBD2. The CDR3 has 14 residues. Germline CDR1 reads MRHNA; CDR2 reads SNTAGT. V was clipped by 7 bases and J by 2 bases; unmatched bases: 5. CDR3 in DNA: TGTGCCAGCAAGCGGGAGCCCTTCACAGATACGCAGTATTTT. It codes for CASKREPFTDTQYF.

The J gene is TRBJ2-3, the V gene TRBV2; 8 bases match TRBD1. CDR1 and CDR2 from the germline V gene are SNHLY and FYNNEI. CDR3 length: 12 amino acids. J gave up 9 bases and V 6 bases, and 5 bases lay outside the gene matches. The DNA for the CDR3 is TGTGCCAGCAGGCTCACAGGGGGGACGCAGTATTTT. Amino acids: CASRLTGGTQYF.

CDR3 in amino acids: CASSEWGLRYPANTGELFF. The CDR3 DNA is TGCGCCAGCAGTGAATGGGGACTCCGCTATCCCGCGAACACCGGGGAGCTGTTTTTT. V usage is TRBV10-1 and J usage is TRBJ2-2; tentative D call: TRBD2 (6 bases). Germline-derived CDR1 and CDR2 are WNHNN and SYGVQD (reference sequence). The ends were cut back, 3 bases at V and 0 bases at J, with 20 bases in the middle. This CDR3 is 19 amino acids long.

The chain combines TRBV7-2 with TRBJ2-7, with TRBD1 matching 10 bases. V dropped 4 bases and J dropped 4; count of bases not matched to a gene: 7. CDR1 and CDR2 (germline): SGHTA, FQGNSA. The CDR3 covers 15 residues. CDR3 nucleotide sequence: TGTGCCAGCAGCTCCTGGGACAGGGGTTTATACGAGCAGTACTTC. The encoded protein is CASSSWDRGLYEQYF.

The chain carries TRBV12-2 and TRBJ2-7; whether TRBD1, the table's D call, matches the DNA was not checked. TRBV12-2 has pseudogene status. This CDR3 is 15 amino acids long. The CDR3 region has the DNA TGTGCAAGTCGTCCATCCTCCTACAGGGAGTACGAGCAGTACTTC. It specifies CASRPSSYREYEQYF.

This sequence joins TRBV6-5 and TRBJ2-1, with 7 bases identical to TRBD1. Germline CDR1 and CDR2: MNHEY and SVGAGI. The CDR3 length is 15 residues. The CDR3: CASGTALRSYNEQFF. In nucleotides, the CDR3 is TGTGCAAGTGGGACAGCCCTTCGCTCCTACAATGAGCAGTTCTTC.

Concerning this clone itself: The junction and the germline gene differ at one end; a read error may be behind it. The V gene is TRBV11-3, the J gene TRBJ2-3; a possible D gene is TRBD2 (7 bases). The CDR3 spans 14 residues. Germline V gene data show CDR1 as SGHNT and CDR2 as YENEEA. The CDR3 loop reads CASSSGGSTDTQYF. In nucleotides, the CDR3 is TGTGCCAGTAGCTCGGGGGGCTCCACAGATACGCAGTATTTT.

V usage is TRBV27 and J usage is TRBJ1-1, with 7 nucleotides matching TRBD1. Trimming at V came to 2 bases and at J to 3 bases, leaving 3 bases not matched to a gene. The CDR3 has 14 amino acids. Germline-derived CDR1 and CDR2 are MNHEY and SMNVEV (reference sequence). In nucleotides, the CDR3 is TGTGCCAGCAGTTTAGACAGGGTGGACACTGAAGCTTTCTTT. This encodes CASSLDRVDTEAFF.

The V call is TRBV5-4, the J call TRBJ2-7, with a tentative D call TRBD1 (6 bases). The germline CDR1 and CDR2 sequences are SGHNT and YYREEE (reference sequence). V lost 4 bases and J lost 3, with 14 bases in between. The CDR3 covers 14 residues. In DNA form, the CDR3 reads TGTGCCAGCAGCCCCCGGGACACCAACTACGAGCAGTACTTC. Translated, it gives CASSPRDTNYEQYF.

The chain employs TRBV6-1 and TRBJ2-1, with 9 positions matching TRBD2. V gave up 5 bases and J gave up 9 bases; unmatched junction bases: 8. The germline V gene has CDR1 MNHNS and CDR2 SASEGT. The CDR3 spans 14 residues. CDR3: CASSPRTSDREQFF. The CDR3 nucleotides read TGTGCCAGCAGTCCCCGGACTAGCGACCGTGAGCAGTTCTTC.

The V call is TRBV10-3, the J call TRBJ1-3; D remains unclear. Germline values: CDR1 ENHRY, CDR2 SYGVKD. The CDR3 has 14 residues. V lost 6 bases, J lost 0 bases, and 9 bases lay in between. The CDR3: CAISQQSSGNTIYF. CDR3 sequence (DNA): TGTGCCATCAGCCAACAGAGCTCTGGAAACACCATATATTTT.

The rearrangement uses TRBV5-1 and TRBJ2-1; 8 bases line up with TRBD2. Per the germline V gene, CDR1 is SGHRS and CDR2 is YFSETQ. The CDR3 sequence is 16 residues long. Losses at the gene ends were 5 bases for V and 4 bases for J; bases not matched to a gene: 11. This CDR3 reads CASSSRAGEVYNEQFF. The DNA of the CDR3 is TGCGCCAGCAGTTCACGAGCGGGAGAGGTATACAATGAGCAGTTCTTC. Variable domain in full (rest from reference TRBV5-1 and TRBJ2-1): KAGVTQTPRYLIKTRGQQVTLSCSPISGHRSVSWYQQTPGQGLQFLFEYFSETQRNKGNFPGRFSGRQFSNSRSEMNVSTLELGDSALYLCASSSRAGEVYNEQFFGPGTRLTVL.

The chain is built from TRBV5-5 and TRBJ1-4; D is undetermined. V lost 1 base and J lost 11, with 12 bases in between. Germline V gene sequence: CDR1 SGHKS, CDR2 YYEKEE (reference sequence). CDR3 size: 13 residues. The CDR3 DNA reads TGTGCCAGCAGCTTGTTGAGGGTGGAGAAACTGTTTTTT. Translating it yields CASSLLRVEKLFF.

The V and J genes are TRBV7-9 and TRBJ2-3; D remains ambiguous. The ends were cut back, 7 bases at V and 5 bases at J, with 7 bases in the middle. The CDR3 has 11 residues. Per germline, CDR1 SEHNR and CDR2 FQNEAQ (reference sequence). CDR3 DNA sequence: TGTGCCAGCACCAGAGGAGATACGCAGTATTTT. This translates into CASTRGDTQYF.

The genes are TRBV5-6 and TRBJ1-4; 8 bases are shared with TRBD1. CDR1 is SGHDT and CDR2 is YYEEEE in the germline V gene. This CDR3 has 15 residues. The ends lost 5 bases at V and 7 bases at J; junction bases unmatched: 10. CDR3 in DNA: TGTGCCAGCAGTTCGGGATGGACAGGGTCTGAAAAACTGTTTTTT. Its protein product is CASSSGWTGSEKLFF.

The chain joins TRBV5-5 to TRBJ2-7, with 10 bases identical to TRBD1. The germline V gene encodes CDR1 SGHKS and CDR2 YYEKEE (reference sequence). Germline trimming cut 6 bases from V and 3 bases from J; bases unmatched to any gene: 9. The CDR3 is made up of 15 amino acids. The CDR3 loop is CASTPLGTGVYEQYF. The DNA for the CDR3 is TGTGCCAGCACCCCACTTGGGACAGGGGTCTACGAGCAGTACTTC. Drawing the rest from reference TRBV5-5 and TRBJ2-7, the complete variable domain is DAGVTQSPTHLIKTRGQQVTLRCSPISGHKSVSWYQQVLGQGPQFIFQYYEKEERGRGNFPDRFSARQFPNYSSELNVNALLLGDSALYLCASTPLGTGVYEQYFGPGTRLTVT.

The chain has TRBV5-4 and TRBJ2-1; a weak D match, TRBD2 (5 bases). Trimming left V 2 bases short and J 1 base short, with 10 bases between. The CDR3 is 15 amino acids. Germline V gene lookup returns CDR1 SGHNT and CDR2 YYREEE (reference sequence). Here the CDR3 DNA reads TGTGCCAGCAGCTTTTCGCGAGGGTCCTACAATGAGCAGTTCTTC. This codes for CASSFSRGSYNEQFF.

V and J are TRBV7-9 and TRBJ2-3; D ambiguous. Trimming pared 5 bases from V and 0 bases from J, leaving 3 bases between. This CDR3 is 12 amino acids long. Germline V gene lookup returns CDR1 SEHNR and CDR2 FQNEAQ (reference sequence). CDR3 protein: CASSQSTDTQYF. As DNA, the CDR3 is TGTGCCAGCAGCCAGAGCACAGATACGCAGTATTTT.

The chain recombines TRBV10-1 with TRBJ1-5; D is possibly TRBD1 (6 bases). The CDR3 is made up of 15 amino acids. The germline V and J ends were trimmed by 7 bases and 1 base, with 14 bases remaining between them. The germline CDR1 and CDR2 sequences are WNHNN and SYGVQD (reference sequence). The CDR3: CASINRVPSNQPQHF. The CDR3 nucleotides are TGCGCCAGCATCAACAGGGTCCCGAGCAATCAGCCCCAGCATTTT.

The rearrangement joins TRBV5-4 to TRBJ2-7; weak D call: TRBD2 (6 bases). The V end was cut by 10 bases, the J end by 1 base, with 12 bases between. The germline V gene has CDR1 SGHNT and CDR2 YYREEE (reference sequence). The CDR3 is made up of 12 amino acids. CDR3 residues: CASGGESYEQYF. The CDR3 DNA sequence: TGTGCCTCCGGGGGAGAATCCTACGAGCAGTACTTC.

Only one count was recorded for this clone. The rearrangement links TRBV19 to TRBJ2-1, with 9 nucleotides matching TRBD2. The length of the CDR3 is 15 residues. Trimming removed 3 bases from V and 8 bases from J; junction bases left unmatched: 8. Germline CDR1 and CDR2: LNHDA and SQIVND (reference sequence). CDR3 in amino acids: CASSIWREGQDEQFF. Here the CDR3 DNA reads TGTGCCAGTAGTATCTGGCGGGAGGGCCAGGATGAGCAGTTCTTC.

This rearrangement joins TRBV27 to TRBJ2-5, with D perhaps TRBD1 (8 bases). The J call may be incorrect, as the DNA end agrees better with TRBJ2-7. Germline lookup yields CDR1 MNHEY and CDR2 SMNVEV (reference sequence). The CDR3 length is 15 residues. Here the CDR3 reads CASSLSGTGPYEQYF. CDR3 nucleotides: TGTGCCAGCAGTTTAAGCGGGACAGGTCCCTACGAGCAGTACTTC.

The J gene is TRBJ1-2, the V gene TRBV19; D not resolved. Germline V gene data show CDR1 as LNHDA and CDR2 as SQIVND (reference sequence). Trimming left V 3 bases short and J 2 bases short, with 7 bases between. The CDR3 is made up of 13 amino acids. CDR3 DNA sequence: TGTGCCAGTAGTATCGGGGTGAACTATGGCTACACCTTC. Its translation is CASSIGVNYGYTF.

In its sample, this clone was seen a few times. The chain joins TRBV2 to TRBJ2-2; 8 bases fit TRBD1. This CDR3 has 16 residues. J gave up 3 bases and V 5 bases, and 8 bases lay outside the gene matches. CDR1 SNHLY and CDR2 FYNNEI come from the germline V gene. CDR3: CASSPRQGRDTGELFF. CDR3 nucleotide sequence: TGTGCCAGCAGTCCTCGACAGGGGCGGGACACCGGGGAGCTGTTTTTT.

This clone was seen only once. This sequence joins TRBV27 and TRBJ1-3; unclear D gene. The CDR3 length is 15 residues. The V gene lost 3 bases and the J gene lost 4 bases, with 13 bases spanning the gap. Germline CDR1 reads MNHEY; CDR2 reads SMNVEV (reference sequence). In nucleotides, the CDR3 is TGTGCCAGCAGTTTGGCGGGCCCTTCGGGAAACACCATATATTTT. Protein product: CASSLAGPSGNTIYF.

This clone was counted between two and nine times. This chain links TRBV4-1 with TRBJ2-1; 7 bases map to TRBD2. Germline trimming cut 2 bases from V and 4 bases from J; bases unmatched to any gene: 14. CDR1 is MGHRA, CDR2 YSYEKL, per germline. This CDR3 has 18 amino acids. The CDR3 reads CASSQFGWPSGGYNEQFF. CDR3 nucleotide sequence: TGCGCCAGCAGCCAATTCGGCTGGCCTAGCGGAGGTTACAATGAGCAGTTCTTC.

CDR3 region: CASSPTPGDTGELFF. The CDR3 bases are TGTGCCAGCAGTCCAACCCCAGGGGACACCGGGGAGCTGTTTTTT. V gene TRBV28 combines with J gene TRBJ2-2; possible D gene TRBD1, 6 bases. V dropped 5 bases and J dropped 3 bases, with 13 bases sitting between them. The germline CDR1 and CDR2 sequences are MDHEN and SYDVKM. The CDR3 consists of 15 residues.

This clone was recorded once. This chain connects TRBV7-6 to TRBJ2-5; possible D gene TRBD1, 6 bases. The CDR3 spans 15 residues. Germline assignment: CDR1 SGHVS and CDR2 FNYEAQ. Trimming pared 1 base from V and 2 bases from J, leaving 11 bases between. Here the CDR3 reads CASSLVPGVQETQYF. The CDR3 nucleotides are TGTGCCAGCAGCTTAGTTCCAGGGGTTCAAGAGACCCAGTACTTC.

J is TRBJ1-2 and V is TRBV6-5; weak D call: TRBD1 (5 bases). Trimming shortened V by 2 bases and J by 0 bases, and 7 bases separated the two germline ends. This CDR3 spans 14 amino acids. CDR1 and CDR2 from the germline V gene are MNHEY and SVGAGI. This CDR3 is CASSYPTANYGYTF. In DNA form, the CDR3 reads TGTGCCAGCAGTTACCCGACAGCTAACTATGGCTACACCTTC.

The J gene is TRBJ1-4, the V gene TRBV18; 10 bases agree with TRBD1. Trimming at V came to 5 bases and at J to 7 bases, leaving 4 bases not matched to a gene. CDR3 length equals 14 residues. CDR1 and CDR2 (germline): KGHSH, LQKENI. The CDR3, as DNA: TGTGCCAGCTCATCGGACAGGGGGGTTGAAAAACTGTTTTTT. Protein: CASSSDRGVEKLFF.

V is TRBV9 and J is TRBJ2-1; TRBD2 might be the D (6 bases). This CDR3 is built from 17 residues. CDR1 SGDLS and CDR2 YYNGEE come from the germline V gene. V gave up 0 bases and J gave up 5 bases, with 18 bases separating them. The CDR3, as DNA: TGTGCCAGCAGCGTAGACGCGGGAATGGGCTTACACAATGAGCAGTTCTTC. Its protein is CASSVDAGMGLHNEQFF.